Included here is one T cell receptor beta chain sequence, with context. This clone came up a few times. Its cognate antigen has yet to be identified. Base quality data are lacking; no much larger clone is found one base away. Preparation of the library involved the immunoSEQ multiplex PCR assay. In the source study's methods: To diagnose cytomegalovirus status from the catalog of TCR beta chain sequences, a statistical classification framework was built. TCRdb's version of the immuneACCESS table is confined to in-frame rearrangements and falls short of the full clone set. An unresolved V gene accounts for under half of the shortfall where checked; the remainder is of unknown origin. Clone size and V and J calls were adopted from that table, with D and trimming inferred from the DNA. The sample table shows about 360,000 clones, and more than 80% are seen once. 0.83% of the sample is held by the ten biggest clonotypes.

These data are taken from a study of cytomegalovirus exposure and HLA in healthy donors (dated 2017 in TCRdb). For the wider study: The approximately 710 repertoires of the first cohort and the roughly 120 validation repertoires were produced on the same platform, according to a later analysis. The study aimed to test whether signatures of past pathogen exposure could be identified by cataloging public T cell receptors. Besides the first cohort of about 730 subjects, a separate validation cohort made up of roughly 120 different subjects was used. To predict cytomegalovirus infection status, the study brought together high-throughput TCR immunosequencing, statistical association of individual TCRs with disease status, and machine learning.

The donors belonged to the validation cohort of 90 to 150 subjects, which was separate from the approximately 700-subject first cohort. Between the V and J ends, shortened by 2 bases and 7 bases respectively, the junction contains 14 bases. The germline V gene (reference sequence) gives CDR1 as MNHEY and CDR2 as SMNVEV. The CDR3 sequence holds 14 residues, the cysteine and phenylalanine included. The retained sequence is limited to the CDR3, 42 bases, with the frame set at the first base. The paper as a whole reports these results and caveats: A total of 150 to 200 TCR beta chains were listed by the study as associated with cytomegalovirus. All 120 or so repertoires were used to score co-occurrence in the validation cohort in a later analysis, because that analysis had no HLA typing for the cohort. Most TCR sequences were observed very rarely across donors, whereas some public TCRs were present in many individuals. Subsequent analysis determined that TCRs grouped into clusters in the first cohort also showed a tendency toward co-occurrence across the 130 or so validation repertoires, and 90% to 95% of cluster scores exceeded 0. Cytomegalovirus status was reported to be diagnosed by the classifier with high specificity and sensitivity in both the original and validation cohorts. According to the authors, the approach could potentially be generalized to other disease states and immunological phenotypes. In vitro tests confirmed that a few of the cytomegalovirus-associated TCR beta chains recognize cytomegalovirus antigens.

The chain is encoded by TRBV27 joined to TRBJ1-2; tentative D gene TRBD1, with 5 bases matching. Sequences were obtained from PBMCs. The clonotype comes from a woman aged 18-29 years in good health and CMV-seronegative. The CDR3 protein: CASSLAGSAFGYTF. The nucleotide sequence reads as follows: TGTGCCAGCAGTTTAGCAGGGTCCGCCTTTGGCTACACCTTC.